This T cell receptor beta chain was obtained from a study of blood T cell repertoires in COVID-19. The CDR3 is 14 amino acids. Between the trimmed V and J ends, which lost 6 bases and 3 bases, there was a span of 14 bases. Germline V gene lookup returns CDR1 MNHEY and CDR2 SVGEGT. Here immunoSEQ multiplex PCR was the method, and the copy in TCRdb shows in-frame clones only, minus some. The sample has approximately 58,000 clones, around four fifths seen once. This TCR was sampled from a man aged 55 to 70 with COVID-19, enrolled during active disease. The chain is built from TRBV6-2 or TRBV6-3 and TRBJ1-1; D is ambiguous. Sequencing input: peripheral blood. The CDR3 region has the DNA TGTGCCAGCAGCCTCGACGGAGGCTACACTGAAGCTTTCTTT. Protein: CASSLDGGYTEAFF.